The 21 T cell receptor beta chains reported below all come from one sample, sequenced in a study of blood T cell repertoires in COVID-19. Only in-frame clones appear in the TCRdb table, and some are missing; sequencing was by immunoSEQ multiplex PCR. The sample contains roughly 250,000 clones, about nine tenths of which appear only once. The specimen was peripheral blood. These receptors were collected from a woman between 35 and 50 years old with acute or convalescent COVID-19.

The V and J genes are TRBV20-1 and TRBJ1-2; D gene unclear. The CDR3 loop spans 11 amino acids. Germline CDR1 is DFQATT and CDR2 is SNEGSKA (reference sequence). Trimming shortened V by 7 bases and J by 4 bases, and 10 bases separated the two germline ends. The CDR3 coding sequence is TGCAGTGTCCAGGTTTCCTATGGCTACACCTTC. Protein product: CSVQVSYGYTF.

The V gene is TRBV3-1 (or the pseudogene TRBV3-2), the J gene TRBJ2-3; D unclear. The ends were cut back, 1 base at V and 13 bases at J, with 12 bases in the middle. This CDR3 has 12 amino acids. Germline CDR1 reads LGHDT; CDR2 reads YNNKEL (reference sequence). For the CDR3, the DNA is TGTGCCAGCAGCCAAGCAAGGATAGCTAAGTATTTT. Protein sequence: CASSQARIAKYF.

The chain joins TRBV2 to TRBJ2-7; tentative D call: TRBD1 (6 bases). Germline V gene data show CDR1 as SNHLY and CDR2 as FYNNEI. CDR3 length: 14 amino acids. Trimming stripped 4 bases from V and 2 bases from J, with 12 bases between. CDR3 nucleotide sequence: TGTGCCAGCAGTGGGCGACAGGCACCCTACGAGCAGTACGTC. Translating it yields CASSGRQAPYEQYV.

This clone was picked up a small number of times. The V and J genes are TRBV19 and TRBJ2-1, with 8 bases matching TRBD2. V gave up 7 bases and J gave up 6 bases; unmatched junction bases: 11. CDR1 LNHDA and CDR2 SQIVND come from the germline V gene (reference sequence). This CDR3 is 15 amino acids long. In DNA, the CDR3 is TGTGCCAGTATTGGTTCGGCTAGCGGGCTCAATGAGCAGTTCTTC. Translated: CASIGSASGLNEQFF.

The CDR3 nucleotides are TGTGCCAGCAGCTATCGACAGGTCCAAGAGACCCAGTACTTC. Amino acid sequence: CASSYRQVQETQYF. The V call is TRBV5-4, the J call TRBJ2-5; a weak D match, TRBD1 (6 bases). The CDR3 covers 14 residues. Germline V gene lookup returns CDR1 SGHNT and CDR2 YYREEE (reference sequence). V lost 3 bases to trimming and J lost 1 base, with 10 bases between them. Full variable domain (rest looked up from reference TRBV5-4 and TRBJ2-5): ETGVTQSPTHLIKTRGQQVTLRCSSQSGHNTVSWYQQALGQGPQFIFQYYREEENGRGNFPPRFSGLQFPNYSSELNVNALELDDSALYLCASSYRQVQETQYFGPGTRLLVL.

The rearrangement uses TRBV6-5 and TRBJ1-1; 8 bases fit TRBD1. CDR1 is MNHEY and CDR2 is SVGAGI in the germline V gene. This CDR3 comprises 12 residues. The ends lost 5 bases at V and 7 bases at J; junction bases unmatched: 3. The CDR3 is CASSRQGIEAFF. The CDR3 nucleotides read TGTGCCAGCAGTAGACAGGGGATTGAAGCTTTCTTT.

The J gene is TRBJ1-1, the V gene TRBV18; no reliable D call. The CDR3 is 14 residues long. With 2 bases removed from V and 6 bases from J, the gap between germline ends came to 13 bases. The germline gives CDR1 KGHSH, CDR2 LQKENI. The CDR3: CASSPRRPRAEAFF. The CDR3 DNA reads as TGTGCCAGCTCACCAAGGCGGCCTAGAGCTGAAGCTTTCTTT.

This chain joins TRBV2 and TRBJ2-1, with 10 bases identical to TRBD2. The CDR3 contains 16 residues. J was trimmed by 6 bases and V by 3 bases; bases with no gene match: 8. Per the germline V gene, CDR1 is SNHLY and CDR2 is FYNNEI. The CDR3 spells CASSEERGGRFNEQFF. In DNA form, the CDR3 reads TGTGCCAGCAGTGAGGAGCGGGGGGGCCGTTTCAATGAGCAGTTCTTC.

This chain links TRBV5-1 with TRBJ2-2; possible D gene TRBD1, 5 bases. V dropped 4 bases and J dropped 1 base, with 11 bases sitting between them. CDR1 and CDR2 (germline): SGHRS, YFSETQ. This CDR3 spans 15 amino acids. The CDR3 nucleotides are TGCGCCAGCAGCGTATCCAGGGAGAACACCGGGGAGCTGTTTTTT. Protein: CASSVSRENTGELFF.

The chain combines TRBV6-5 with TRBJ1-2; 7 nucleotides agree with TRBD1. The CDR3 extends over 13 amino acids. Germline assignment: CDR1 MNHEY and CDR2 SVGAGI. The junction had 4 bases not matched to a gene; V was cut back by 2 bases and J by 7 bases. The CDR3: CASSYNRGRGYTF. The CDR3 DNA reads TGTGCCAGCAGTTACAACAGGGGCCGTGGCTACACCTTC.

The chain combines TRBV2 with TRBJ2-2, with D maybe TRBD2 (6 bases). V was pared by 8 bases and J by 4 bases, with 14 bases between. The CDR3 sequence is 14 residues long. Germline-derived CDR1 and CDR2 are SNHLY and FYNNEI. Here the CDR3 reads CASGDFEATGELFF. The CDR3, as DNA: TGTGCCAGCGGGGACTTTGAGGCCACCGGGGAGCTGTTTTTT.

The V gene is TRBV2, the J gene TRBJ2-3, with 13 bases fitting TRBD2. V shed 7 bases, J shed 4 bases, and the junction held 2 bases outside the gene matches. Germline values: CDR1 SNHLY, CDR2 FYNNEI. The CDR3 spans 14 residues. The CDR3 protein is CASTTSGGADTQYF. CDR3 DNA: TGTGCCAGCACCACTAGCGGGGGGGCAGATACGCAGTATTTT.

This clone was detected only once. The chain recombines TRBV28 with TRBJ1-2; 8 nucleotides match TRBD1. CDR3 length: 14 amino acids. Germline lookup yields CDR1 MDHEN and CDR2 SYDVKM. Trimming cost V 1 base and J 8 bases; bases outside gene matches: 6. CDR3 nucleotide sequence: TGTGCCAGCAGTTTATCCAGGGGGCGAGGGGGCTACACCTTC. Its translation is CASSLSRGRGGYTF.

The chain joins TRBV29-1 to TRBJ2-3, with TRBD2 as a possible D gene (7 bases). Trimming cost V 7 bases and J 5 bases, with 22 bases left between them. CDR1 and CDR2 from the germline V gene are SQVTM and ANQGSEA. The CDR3 runs to 15 residues. In nucleotides, the CDR3 is TGCAGCGCCCCGGGGGGCGGGGGAAGAGAAGATACGCAGTATTTT. Translated: CSAPGGGGREDTQYF.

This clone was seen just once. The CDR3 region is CATTPGTSGGTGANVLTF. In nucleotides, the CDR3 is TGTGCCACTACTCCTGGGACTAGCGGGGGAACTGGGGCCAACGTCCTGACTTTC. The chain employs TRBV2 and TRBJ2-6; 14 nucleotides line up with TRBD2. This CDR3 is built from 18 residues. Trimming at V came to 10 bases and at J to 2 bases, leaving 10 bases not matched to a gene. Germline assignment: CDR1 SNHLY and CDR2 FYNNEI.

The sample holds one count of this clone. The V call is TRBV19, the J call TRBJ1-6; possible D gene TRBD1, 6 bases. In germline, CDR1 is LNHDA, CDR2 SQIVND (reference sequence). V was cut by 7 bases and J by 10 bases, with 20 bases left in between. The CDR3 is 15 residues long. CDR3 region: CASNGGGTLESPLHF. For the CDR3, the DNA is TGTGCCAGTAACGGGGGAGGGACATTGGAATCACCCCTCCACTTT.

The V and J genes are TRBV6-5 and TRBJ1-5, with 8 nucleotides matching TRBD1. The CDR3 runs 13 residues. V lost 10 bases, J lost 4 bases, and 6 bases stayed unmatched. In germline, CDR1 is MNHEY, CDR2 SVGAGI. The CDR3 spells CATHRGDNQPQHF. CDR3 coding DNA: TGTGCCACACACAGGGGGGATAATCAGCCCCAGCATTTT.

The J gene is TRBJ2-5, the V gene TRBV5-5, with 7 bases matching TRBD1. The CDR3 extends over 13 amino acids. The germline CDR1 and CDR2 sequences are SGHKS and YYEKEE (reference sequence). The V and J ends lost 4 bases and 5 bases, in that order; junction bases with no gene match: 5. The CDR3 region is CASSPGQWETQYF. The CDR3 coding sequence is TGTGCCAGCAGCCCGGGACAGTGGGAGACCCAGTACTTC.

In its sample, this clone was seen many times. The chain joins TRBV7-3 to TRBJ2-1, with TRBD1 matching over 7 bases. The J segment lost 7 bases and the V segment lost 5 bases, leaving 11 bases of the junction unmatched. Germline V gene data show CDR1 as SGHTA and CDR2 as FQGTGA. This CDR3 is 15 amino acids long. CDR3 loop: CASSTTRQGRNEQFF. The CDR3 DNA reads TGTGCCAGCAGCACCACCCGACAGGGAAGGAATGAGCAGTTCTTC.

This clone has only one observation. The V gene is TRBV19, the J gene TRBJ1-6; D not resolved. The CDR3 totals 16 residues. Germline V gene data show CDR1 as LNHDA and CDR2 as SQIVND (reference sequence). V lost 3 bases to trimming and J lost 0 bases, with 9 bases between them. CDR3 coding DNA: TGTGCCAGTAGTATCGGGGTCAGCTCCTATAATTCACCCCTCCACTTT. Translating it yields CASSIGVSSYNSPLHF.

This chain joins TRBV6-6 and TRBJ1-5, with D unresolved. The germline gives CDR1 MNHNY, CDR2 SVGAGI (reference sequence). The CDR3 has 14 residues. V was cut by 7 bases and J by 6 bases, with 16 bases left in between. CDR3 sequence (DNA): TGTGCCAGCAACACACACCCCCCCAGTCAGCCCCAGCATTTT. Its translation: CASNTHPPSQPQHF.